Below, 18 T cell receptor beta chains from the same sample are listed, as sequenced in a study of STAT5B mutations in CD4+ large granular lymphocyte leukemia. TCRdb keeps only in-frame clones here, not all; method: immunoSEQ multiplex PCR. The sample lists tens of thousands of clones, less than 85% seen once, with approximately 6.4% in the top ten. The sequencing sample was made of CD4+ T cells from blood buffy coats. The receptors shown here come from a human donor in good health.

V and J are TRBV7-2 and TRBJ1-2; possible D gene TRBD1, 6 bases. This CDR3 has 13 amino acids. V shed 2 bases and J shed 10 bases, with 14 bases lying between them. The germline CDR1 and CDR2 sequences are SGHTA and FQGNSA. The CDR3 reads CASSLRPGEAYTF. CDR3 DNA sequence: TGTGCCAGCAGCTTAAGGCCAGGGGAGGCCTACACCTTC. The whole variable domain, filled in from reference TRBV7-2 and TRBJ1-2, reads GAGVSQSPSNKVTEKGKDVELRCDPISGHTALYWYRQSLGQGLEFLIYFQGNSAPDKSGLPSDRFSAERTGGSVSTLTIQRTQQEDSAVYLCASSLRPGEAYTFGSGTRLTVV.

The chain joins TRBV28 to TRBJ2-5; either TRBD1 or TRBD2 may fit D (6 bases each). V was cut by 5 bases and J by 2 bases, with 12 bases left in between. CDR1 and CDR2 from the germline V gene are MDHEN and SYDVKM. The CDR3 totals 14 residues. The CDR3 region has the DNA TGTGCCAGCAGTGGAGGGGGGCGACAAGAGACCCAGTACTTC. It is translated as CASSGGGRQETQYF.

This chain joins TRBV5-4 and TRBJ2-7; D is uncertain. The ends were cut back, 4 bases at V and 7 bases at J, with 9 bases in the middle. The CDR3 spans 11 residues. The germline gives CDR1 SGHNT, CDR2 YYREEE (reference sequence). The CDR3 reads CASSAGREQYF. The DNA for the CDR3 is TGTGCCAGCAGCGCCGGTAGAGAGCAGTACTTC. Together with reference TRBV5-4 and TRBJ2-7, the CDR3 gives the full variable domain: ETGVTQSPTHLIKTRGQQVTLRCSSQSGHNTVSWYQQALGQGPQFIFQYYREEENGRGNFPPRFSGLQFPNYSSELNVNALELDDSALYLCASSAGREQYFGPGTRLTVT.

The CDR3 reads CASTHLSLRNEQFF. The CDR3 DNA is TGTGCCAGTACGCACCTTTCCCTTCGAAATGAGCAGTTCTTC. The chain combines TRBV19 with TRBJ2-1; D is undetermined. This CDR3 is 14 amino acids long. The germline CDR1 and CDR2 sequences are LNHDA and SQIVND (reference sequence). Deletions cut 7 bases from V and 7 bases from J, with 17 bases between. Full variable domain (remainder filled in from reference TRBV19 and TRBJ2-1): DGGITQSPKYLFRKEGQNVTLSCEQNLNHDAMYWYRQDPGQGLRLIYYSQIVNDFQKGDIAEGYSVSREKKESFPLTVTSAQKNPTAFYLCASTHLSLRNEQFFGPGTRLTVL.

The chain links TRBV5-5 to TRBJ2-7; 9 nucleotides match TRBD2. The CDR3 totals 15 residues. V was pared by 3 bases and J by 3 bases, with 7 bases of the junction left unmatched. The germline gives CDR1 SGHKS, CDR2 YYEKEE (reference sequence). The CDR3 DNA reads as TGTGCCAGCAGCTCTGCGGGAGGGGGTTTCTACGAGCAGTACTTC. Amino acids: CASSSAGGGFYEQYF. Filled out from reference TRBV5-5 and TRBJ2-7, the complete variable domain reads DAGVTQSPTHLIKTRGQQVTLRCSPISGHKSVSWYQQVLGQGPQFIFQYYEKEERGRGNFPDRFSARQFPNYSSELNVNALLLGDSALYLCASSSAGGGFYEQYFGPGTRLTVT.

The chain links TRBV29-1 to TRBJ2-5; 8 positions agree with TRBD1. After removal of 7 bases from V and 1 base from J, the junction contained 8 bases not matched to a gene. The CDR3 runs to 14 residues. Germline CDR1 SQVTM, CDR2 ANQGSEA. In DNA form, the CDR3 reads TGCAGCGCGTGGGGACAGGACCGCCAAGAGACCCAGTACTTC. This translates into CSAWGQDRQETQYF.

The chain couples TRBV6-1 to TRBJ1-2; 8 positions agree with TRBD1. The V gene's germline CDR1 is MNHNS and CDR2 SASEGT. The CDR3 covers 15 residues. The V and J ends lost 3 bases and 5 bases, in that order; junction bases with no gene match: 8. The CDR3 reads CASSETGTGVYGYTF. The CDR3 DNA reads as TGTGCCAGCAGTGAGACCGGGACAGGAGTTTATGGCTACACCTTC.

The count of this clone is one. The V gene is TRBV29-1, the J gene TRBJ2-7; a weak D match, TRBD2 (5 bases). The length of the CDR3 is 14 residues. Germline V gene data show CDR1 as SQVTM and CDR2 as ANQGSEA. With 4 bases removed from V and 2 bases from J, the gap between germline ends came to 15 bases. Here the CDR3 DNA reads TGCAGCGTTGTGTGGGGAGCTACCCCCTACGAGCAGTACTTC. This codes for CSVVWGATPYEQYF.

This chain uses TRBV6-1 with TRBJ1-3; D gene unclear. Trimming pared 3 bases from V and 2 bases from J, leaving 8 bases between. The CDR3 consists of 14 residues. Germline CDR1 and CDR2: MNHNS and SASEGT. The chain's CDR3 is CASSDPPAGNTIYF. CDR3 DNA: TGTGCCAGCAGTGATCCGCCCGCTGGAAACACCATATATTTT.

The rearrangement uses TRBV15 and TRBJ2-1; D call uncertain. This CDR3 has 15 residues. Between the trimmed V and J ends, which lost 2 bases and 7 bases, there was a span of 15 bases. Germline CDR1 and CDR2: LNHNV and YYDKDF (reference sequence). CDR3 amino acids: CATSRTASLPNEQFF. The CDR3 DNA reads as TGTGCCACCAGCAGAACAGCGTCCCTACCTAATGAGCAGTTCTTC.

The rearrangement joins TRBV6-5 to TRBJ1-6; unclear D gene. Germline CDR1 is MNHEY and CDR2 is SVGAGI. Trimming left V 6 bases short and J 10 bases short, with 16 bases between. The CDR3 runs 14 residues. CDR3 DNA sequence: TGTGCCAGCAGATCCGGGCCTCCATGGTCACCCCTCCACTTT. The encoded protein is CASRSGPPWSPLHF.

This clone was counted once. The gene calls are TRBV6-1 and TRBJ2-7; 15 bases agree with TRBD2. Germline CDR1 is MNHNS and CDR2 is SASEGT. The length of the CDR3 is 18 residues. The ends lost 3 bases at V and 11 bases at J; junction bases unmatched: 17. CDR3 loop: CASSEWLPGLAGGPTEYF. CDR3 DNA sequence: TGTGCCAGCAGTGAGTGGTTACCGGGACTAGCGGGGGGACCTACGGAGTACTTC.

The CDR3: CASSPRKGDGTGELFF. CDR3 nucleotide sequence: TGTGCCAGCTCACCAAGAAAGGGAGATGGGACCGGGGAGCTGTTTTTT. The chain uses TRBV18 and TRBJ2-2, with D perhaps matching TRBD2 (5 bases). V was pared by 2 bases and J by 5 bases, with 15 bases between. Germline-derived CDR1 and CDR2 are KGHSH and LQKENI. This CDR3 has 16 residues.

This sequence joins TRBV5-1 and TRBJ1-1; 8 bases match TRBD1. V lost 7 bases to trimming and J lost 6 bases; unmatched junction nucleotides: 5. The CDR3 totals 12 residues. Germline V CDR1 and CDR2: SGHRS, YFSETQ. The CDR3 DNA sequence: TGCGCCAGCGGCGCAGGGGGCGCTGAAGCTTTCTTT. As protein: CASGAGGAEAFF.

The chain combines TRBV5-1 with TRBJ2-5; a weak D match, TRBD2 (6 bases). In germline, CDR1 is SGHRS, CDR2 YFSETQ. The CDR3 length is 16 residues. V dropped 4 bases and J dropped 0 bases, with 16 bases sitting between them. CDR3 sequence reads: CASSPRRWTNQETQYF. CDR3 coding DNA: TGCGCCAGCAGCCCTCGACGGTGGACTAACCAAGAGACCCAGTACTTC.

This clone has a handful of counts. In DNA, the CDR3 is TGCAGCGTCCCTAATTGGGGAGGGGGAGAGGACTATGGCTACACCTTC. This codes for CSVPNWGGGEDYGYTF. The chain links TRBV29-1 to TRBJ1-2, with D possibly being TRBD1 (6 bases). Trimming took 6 bases from V and 3 from J, leaving 23 bases between them. The length of the CDR3 is 16 residues. Germline assignment: CDR1 SQVTM and CDR2 ANQGSEA.

V usage is TRBV5-8 and J usage is TRBJ1-1, with D maybe TRBD1 (5 bases). Trimming shortened V by 3 bases and J by 2 bases, and 14 bases separated the two germline ends. Germline values: CDR1 SGHTS, CDR2 YDEGEE. The CDR3 runs to 15 residues. As DNA, the CDR3 is TGTGCCAGCAGCTGGGACTCCTTTAGCAACACTGAAGCTTTCTTT. It specifies CASSWDSFSNTEAFF.

This chain joins TRBV7-2 and TRBJ2-5, with TRBD1 matching over 10 bases. J was trimmed by 1 base and V by 1 base; bases with no gene match: 3. The CDR3 extends over 16 amino acids. CDR1 SGHTA and CDR2 FQGNSA come from the germline V gene. CDR3 in amino acids: CASSLGQGAGQETQYF. CDR3 DNA: TGTGCCAGCAGCTTAGGACAGGGGGCGGGCCAAGAGACCCAGTACTTC.